Included here is one T cell receptor beta chain sequence, with context. After removal of 7 bases from V and 4 bases from J, the junction contained 16 bases not matched to a gene. CDR3 length: 17 residues. The germline V gene has CDR1 LNHDA and CDR2 SQIVND (reference sequence). In the original analysis: Estimates of nucleated cell counts were drawn from the amplification of reference gene primers. The protocol was immunoSEQ multiplex PCR, while the TCRdb copy is restricted to in-frame clones and leaves out a portion. V, J and clone size are taken as reported in that table, and D and trimming were inferred from the DNA itself. The data show under 150,000 clones, around four fifths seen once. This record comes from a study of blood T cell repertoires in COVID-19. Study-wide context: Samples representing acute and convalescent COVID-19 were sourced from the United States, Italy and Spain. Sources were T cells, B-cell-depleted T cells, or PBMCs; the material itself was cDNA or gDNA.

This TCR came from a man aged 80 or over with active or convalescent COVID-19. The sequenced material came from peripheral blood. The genes are TRBV19 and TRBJ2-5, with 9 bases matching TRBD2. The CDR3 loop reads CASTVEGGGGARETQYF. DNA for the CDR3: TGTGCCAGTACCGTGGAAGGAGGCGGGGGGGCCCGAGAGACCCAGTACTTC. Filled out from reference TRBV19 and TRBJ2-5, the complete variable domain reads DGGITQSPKYLFRKEGQNVTLSCEQNLNHDAMYWYRQDPGQGLRLIYYSQIVNDFQKGDIAEGYSVSREKKESFPLTVTSAQKNPTAFYLCASTVEGGGGARETQYFGPGTRLLVL.